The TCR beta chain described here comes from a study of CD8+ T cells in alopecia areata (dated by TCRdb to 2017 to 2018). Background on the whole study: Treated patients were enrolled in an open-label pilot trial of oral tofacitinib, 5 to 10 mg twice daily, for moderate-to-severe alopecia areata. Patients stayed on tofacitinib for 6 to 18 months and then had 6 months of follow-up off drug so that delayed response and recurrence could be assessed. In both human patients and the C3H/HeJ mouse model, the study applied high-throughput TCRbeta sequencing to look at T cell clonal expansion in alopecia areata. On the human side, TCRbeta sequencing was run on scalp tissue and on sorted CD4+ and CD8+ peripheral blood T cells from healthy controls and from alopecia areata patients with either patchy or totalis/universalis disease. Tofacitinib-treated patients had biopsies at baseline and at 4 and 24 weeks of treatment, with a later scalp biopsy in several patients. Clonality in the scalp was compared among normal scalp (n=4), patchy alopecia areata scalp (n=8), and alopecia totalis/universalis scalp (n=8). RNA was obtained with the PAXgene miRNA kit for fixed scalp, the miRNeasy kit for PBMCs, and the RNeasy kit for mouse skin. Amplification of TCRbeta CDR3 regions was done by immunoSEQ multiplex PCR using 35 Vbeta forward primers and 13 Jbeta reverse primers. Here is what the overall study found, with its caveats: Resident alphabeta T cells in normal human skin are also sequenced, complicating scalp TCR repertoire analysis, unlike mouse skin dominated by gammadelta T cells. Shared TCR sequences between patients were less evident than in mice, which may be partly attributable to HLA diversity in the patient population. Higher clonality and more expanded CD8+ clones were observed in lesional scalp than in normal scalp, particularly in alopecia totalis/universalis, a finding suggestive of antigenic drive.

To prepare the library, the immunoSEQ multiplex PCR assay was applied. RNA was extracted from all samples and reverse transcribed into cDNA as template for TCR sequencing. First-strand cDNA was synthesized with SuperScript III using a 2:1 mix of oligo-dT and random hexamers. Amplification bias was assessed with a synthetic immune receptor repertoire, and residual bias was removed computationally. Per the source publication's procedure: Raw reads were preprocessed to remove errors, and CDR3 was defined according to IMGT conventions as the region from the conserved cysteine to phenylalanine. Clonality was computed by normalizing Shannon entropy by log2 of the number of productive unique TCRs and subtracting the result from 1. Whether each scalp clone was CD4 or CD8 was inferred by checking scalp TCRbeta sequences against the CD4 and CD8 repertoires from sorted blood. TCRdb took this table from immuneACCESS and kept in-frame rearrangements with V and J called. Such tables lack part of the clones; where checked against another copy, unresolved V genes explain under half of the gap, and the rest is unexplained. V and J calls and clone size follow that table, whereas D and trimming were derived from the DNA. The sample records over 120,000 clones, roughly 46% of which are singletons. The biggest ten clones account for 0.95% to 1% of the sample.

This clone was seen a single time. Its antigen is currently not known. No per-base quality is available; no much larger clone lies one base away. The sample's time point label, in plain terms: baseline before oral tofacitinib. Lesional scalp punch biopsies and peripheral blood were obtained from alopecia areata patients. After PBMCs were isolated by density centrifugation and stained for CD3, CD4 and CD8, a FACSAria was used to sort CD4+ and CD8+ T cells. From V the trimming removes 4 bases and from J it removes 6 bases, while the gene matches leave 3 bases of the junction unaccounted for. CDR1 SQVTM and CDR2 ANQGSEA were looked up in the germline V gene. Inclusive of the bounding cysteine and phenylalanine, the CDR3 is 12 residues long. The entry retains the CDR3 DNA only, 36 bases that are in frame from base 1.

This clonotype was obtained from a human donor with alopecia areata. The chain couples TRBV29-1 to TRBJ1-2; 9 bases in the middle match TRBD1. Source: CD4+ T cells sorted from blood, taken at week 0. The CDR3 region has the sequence CSVGGQGDGYTF. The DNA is TGCAGCGTTGGGGGACAGGGAGATGGCTACACCTTC. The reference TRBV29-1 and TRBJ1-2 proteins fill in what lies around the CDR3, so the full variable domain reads SAVISQKPSRDICQRGTSLTIQCQVDSQVTMMFWYRQQPGQSLTLIATANQGSEATYESGFVIDKFPISRPNLTFSTLTVSNMSPEDSSIYLCSVGGQGDGYTFGSGTRLTVV.